Only a few counts were recorded for the clone carrying this T cell receptor beta chain. Its antigen is unidentified. A heparinised blood draw that averaged roughly 120 mL was obtained once from each donor. It was via CD45RO/CCR7/CD25/CD127/CD95/CD27 that CD4+ naive, central memory, regulatory and stem cell-like memory cells were sorted. Every sorted population was more than 98% pure. This entry comes from a study of beta chain features in type 1 diabetes. Study-wide results and caveats: When Type 1 diabetes patients were examined, their TCRB CDR3s proved moderately but significantly shorter in all four CD4+ subsets. Any HLA effect on TCRB rearrangement was left unresolved by small sub-analyses.

Sequenced material consisted of expressed TCRB transcripts (all of the isolated RNA was reverse transcribed). Only in-frame clones appear in the TCRdb table, and some are missing; sequencing was by immunoSEQ multiplex PCR. This table holds about 99,000 clones, roughly 28% found once. Between the trimmed V and J ends, which lost 1 base and 5 bases, there was a span of 16 bases. Germline V gives CDR1 SGHTA, CDR2 FQGNSA. The CDR3 loop spans 16 amino acids. This chain links TRBV7-2 with TRBJ2-3; D is uncertain. The sequence was obtained from a young woman with type 1 diabetes. Sample: central memory CD4+ T cells from blood. Here the CDR3 reads CASSLVYSGSEDTQYF. CDR3 DNA sequence: TGTGCCAGCAGCTTAGTTTATTCGGGTTCTGAAGATACGCAGTATTTT.